Listed below are T cell receptor beta chains from one sample, sequenced in a study of blood T cell repertoires in COVID-19. TCRdb's table, derived via immunoSEQ multiplex PCR, lists solely in-frame clones and lacks some. Of over 200,000 clones in the sample, 70% to 90% are singletons; the top ten hold about 10%. Material for sequencing was PBMCs or T cells enriched from blood (not recorded which). Receptor source: a man aged 30 to 39 who had recovered from COVID-19. The CDR3 runs from the conserved cysteine through the conserved F or W. A row's size may be missing; if present it is once, few, many or a size class.

v_call: TRBV2; clone_size: NA; j_call: TRBJ2-7; cdr3_aa: CASSEETGTEQYF
v_call: TRBV5-1; clone_size: NA; j_call: TRBJ2-7; cdr3_aa: CASSLQPGLAGGEYEQYF
v_call: TRBV5-1; clone_size: NA; j_call: TRBJ2-1; cdr3_aa: CASSWELASGHEQFF
v_call: TRBV30; clone_size: NA; j_call: TRBJ1-2; cdr3_aa: CAWSLGTGYNGYTF
v_call: TRBV2; clone_size: NA; j_call: TRBJ2-1; cdr3_aa: CASSPTSGLYNEQFF
v_call: TRBV6-5; clone_size: NA; j_call: TRBJ1-2; cdr3_aa: CASSSTGGMSGYTF
v_call: TRBV30; clone_size: NA; j_call: TRBJ2-7; cdr3_aa: CAWTIDRASSEQYF
v_call: TRBV2; clone_size: NA; j_call: TRBJ2-5; cdr3_aa: CASSPGSGTGRLETQYF
v_call: TRBV7-2; clone_size: NA; j_call: TRBJ1-2; cdr3_aa: CASSLETGYGYTF
v_call: TRBV19; clone_size: NA; j_call: TRBJ1-5; cdr3_aa: CASSIMEGLVQPQHF
v_call: TRBV7-8; clone_size: NA; j_call: TRBJ2-7; cdr3_aa: CASSLRPGGTYEQYF
v_call: TRBV6-6; clone_size: NA; j_call: TRBJ2-5; cdr3_aa: CASSYTEETQYF
v_call: TRBV2; clone_size: NA; j_call: TRBJ1-4; cdr3_aa: CASSGQAGEKLFF
v_call: TRBV7-2; clone_size: NA; j_call: TRBJ2-2; cdr3_aa: CASTPILGQGNTGELFF
v_call: TRBV23-1; clone_size: few; j_call: TRBJ1-3; cdr3_aa: CASSQSGQGPNSGNTIYF
v_call: TRBV6-1; clone_size: NA; j_call: TRBJ1-4; cdr3_aa: CASSEAPRDSLGKLFF
v_call: TRBV28; clone_size: once; j_call: TRBJ1-3; cdr3_aa: CASRIRAGTGPGNTIYF
v_call: TRBV12-3/TRBV12-4; clone_size: NA; j_call: TRBJ1-1; cdr3_aa: CASSLRGAGGAFF
v_call: TRBV10-1; clone_size: NA; j_call: TRBJ1-1; cdr3_aa: CASSESRGRGTEAFF
v_call: TRBV9; clone_size: NA; j_call: TRBJ1-1; cdr3_aa: CASSVEGRTGFNTEAFF
v_call: TRBV20-1; clone_size: NA; j_call: TRBJ2-7; cdr3_aa: CSASPGGSYEQYF
v_call: TRBV28; clone_size: NA; j_call: TRBJ1-2; cdr3_aa: CASRTAPGQNYGYTF
v_call: TRBV6-2/TRBV6-3; clone_size: NA; j_call: TRBJ2-1; cdr3_aa: CASSYWGGVIF
v_call: TRBV7-3; clone_size: NA; j_call: TRBJ2-5; cdr3_aa: CASSSGQGAGETQYF
v_call: TRBV18; clone_size: NA; j_call: TRBJ2-5; cdr3_aa: CASSPPGETQYF
v_call: TRBV2; clone_size: NA; j_call: TRBJ1-2; cdr3_aa: CASSEKGIGYGYTF
v_call: TRBV6-5; clone_size: NA; j_call: TRBJ1-2; cdr3_aa: CASSYFGGKFSGYTF
v_call: TRBV10-2; clone_size: NA; j_call: TRBJ2-7; cdr3_aa: CASSDFAGVYEQYF
v_call: TRBV30; clone_size: NA; j_call: TRBJ1-3; cdr3_aa: CAWNRGSGNTIYF
v_call: TRBV7-9; clone_size: NA; j_call: TRBJ1-4; cdr3_aa: CASSTAVINEKLFF
v_call: TRBV7-2; clone_size: few; j_call: TRBJ1-2; cdr3_aa: CASSLGLTNYGYTF
v_call: TRBV28; clone_size: NA; j_call: TRBJ1-2; cdr3_aa: CASRSTGYSDGYTF
v_call: TRBV2; clone_size: NA; j_call: TRBJ1-1; cdr3_aa: CASSEWRDRLNTEAFF
v_call: TRBV7-2; clone_size: NA; j_call: TRBJ1-5; cdr3_aa: CASSLVGSDQPQHF